These 8 T cell receptor beta chains originate from one sample sequenced in a study of cytomegalovirus exposure and HLA in healthy donors. The PCR had 60 Vbeta and 13 Jbeta primers. The protocol was immunoSEQ multiplex PCR, while the TCRdb copy is restricted to in-frame clones and leaves out a portion. Counted here are 150,000 to 200,000 clones, about 75% occurring once; the ten biggest clones make up 6.3%. Sample: PBMCs. These receptors were obtained from a man between 40 and 49 years old in good health and CMV-seropositive.

The rearrangement links TRBV2 to TRBJ1-2, with 9 bases lining up with TRBD1. The germline CDR1 and CDR2 sequences are SNHLY and FYNNEI. The J segment lost 8 bases and the V segment lost 6 bases, leaving 7 bases of the junction unmatched. CDR3 length: 13 amino acids. DNA for the CDR3: TGTGCCAGCAGGGGGGGACAGGGACAAGGCTACACCTTC. Its translation: CASRGGQGQGYTF.

The chain has TRBV9 and TRBJ1-5; D not certain. Trimming took off 0 bases at V and 0 bases at J, with 4 bases between the two ends. Germline CDR1 and CDR2: SGDLS and YYNGEE. The CDR3 covers 14 residues. The CDR3 loop reads CASSVGLSNQPQHF. Here the CDR3 DNA reads TGTGCCAGCAGCGTAGGACTTAGCAATCAGCCCCAGCATTTT. Full variable domain (missing parts from reference TRBV9 and TRBJ1-5): DSGVTQTPKHLITATGQRVTLRCSPRSGDLSVYWYQQSLDQGLQFLIQYYNGEERAKGNILERFSAQQFPDLHSELNLSSLELGDSALYFCASSVGLSNQPQHFGDGTRLSIL.

This chain joins TRBV5-5 and TRBJ1-1; D ambiguous. Per germline, CDR1 SGHKS and CDR2 YYEKEE (reference sequence). This CDR3 is built from 14 residues. Trimming stripped 3 bases from V and 1 base from J, with 10 bases between. The CDR3 DNA follows: TGTGCCAGCAGCTATACTTATACGAACACTGAAGCTTTCTTT. This gives the protein CASSYTYTNTEAFF.

The chain has TRBV11-2 and TRBJ2-2, with 12 bases identical to TRBD2. V lost 4 bases and J lost 5; bases outside the gene matches: 2. Germline V gene data show CDR1 as SGHAT and CDR2 as FQNNGV. The CDR3 covers 15 residues. The CDR3 DNA sequence: TGTGCCAGCAGCTCTAGCGGGAGGGGGACCGGGGAGCTGTTTTTT. This codes for CASSSSGRGTGELFF.

This chain connects TRBV6-6 to TRBJ2-7, with D maybe TRBD1 (6 bases). Trimming shortened V by 5 bases and J by 2 bases, and 16 bases separated the two germline ends. Germline CDR1 is MNHNY and CDR2 is SVGAGI (reference sequence). CDR3 length equals 15 residues. DNA for the CDR3: TGTGCCAGCAGTCAGGCGCCGGACAGACCCTACGAGCAGTACTTC. Its translation is CASSQAPDRPYEQYF.

The chain uses TRBV5-4 and TRBJ2-2; TRBD2 might be the D (6 bases). CDR1 is SGHNT and CDR2 is YYREEE in the germline V gene (reference sequence). Trimming stripped 3 bases from V and 1 base from J, with 16 bases between. This CDR3 spans 17 amino acids. The CDR3 region is CASSSPKRGMNTGELFF. CDR3 nucleotides: TGTGCCAGCAGCTCACCCAAGCGCGGGATGAACACCGGGGAGCTGTTTTTT. Looking up the rest from reference TRBV5-4 and TRBJ2-2 gives the full variable domain: ETGVTQSPTHLIKTRGQQVTLRCSSQSGHNTVSWYQQALGQGPQFIFQYYREEENGRGNFPPRFSGLQFPNYSSELNVNALELDDSALYLCASSSPKRGMNTGELFFGEGSRLTVL.

The chain combines TRBV5-8 with TRBJ2-5, with D possibly TRBD1 on 5 matching bases. Germline CDR1 is SGHTS and CDR2 is YDEGEE. V was clipped by 1 base and J by 5 bases, with 9 bases between them. This CDR3 spans 13 amino acids. The CDR3 spells CASSLPPGETQYF. The CDR3 DNA reads as TGTGCCAGCAGCTTGCCCCCAGGGGAGACCCAGTACTTC.

The V and J genes are TRBV29-1 and TRBJ2-1; 10 bases align to TRBD2. The CDR3 spans 14 residues. The V gene end was trimmed by 7 bases and the J gene end by 6 bases; junction bases not matched to a gene: 9. In germline, CDR1 is SQVTM, CDR2 ANQGSEA. Here the CDR3 DNA reads TGCAGCGCTTACTCTAGCGGGAGTAGCAATGAGCAGTTCTTC. Translated: CSAYSSGSSNEQFF.